This T cell receptor (beta chain) was retrieved from a study of T cells after posttransplantation cyclophosphamide. Busulfan-fludarabine conditioning, marrow transplant, and cyclophosphamide on days +3 and +4 were administered. CDR3 length: 18 residues. Sequencing was performed with immunoSEQ multiplex PCR; in TCRdb, only in-frame clones are kept and a portion is missing. The sample lists fewer than 25,000 clones; roughly nine tenths were seen once. The receptor comes from a female patient in her 30s who received an allogeneic stem cell transplant from an unrelated donor, was CMV-positive, and had no GVHD. Some of the T cells may derive from the graft donor. This chain joins TRBV21-1 and TRBJ1-5; TRBD1, the table's D call, lacks a check against the DNA. TRBV21-1 is a pseudogene locus. Sequenced material: PBMCs, taken after allogeneic stem cell transplant with posttransplant cyclophosphamide. The CDR3 sequence is CASNKTGTGIHSNQPQHF. The DNA of the CDR3 is TGTGCCAGCAACAAAACGGGGACAGGGATTCATAGCAATCAGCCCCAGCATTTT.